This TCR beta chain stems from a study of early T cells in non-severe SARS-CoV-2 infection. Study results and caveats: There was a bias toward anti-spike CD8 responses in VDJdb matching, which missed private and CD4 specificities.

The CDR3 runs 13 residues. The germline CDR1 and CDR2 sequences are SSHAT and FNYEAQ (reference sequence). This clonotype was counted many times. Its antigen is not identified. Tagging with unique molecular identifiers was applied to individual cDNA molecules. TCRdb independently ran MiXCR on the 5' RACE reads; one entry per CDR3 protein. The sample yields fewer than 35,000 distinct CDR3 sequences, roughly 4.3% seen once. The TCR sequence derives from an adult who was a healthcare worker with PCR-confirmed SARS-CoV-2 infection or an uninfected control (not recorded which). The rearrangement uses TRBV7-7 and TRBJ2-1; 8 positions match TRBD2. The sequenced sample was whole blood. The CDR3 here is CASGEGPRNEQFF. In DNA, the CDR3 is TGTGCTAGCGGGGAGGGTCCCCGAAATGAGCAGTTCTTC.